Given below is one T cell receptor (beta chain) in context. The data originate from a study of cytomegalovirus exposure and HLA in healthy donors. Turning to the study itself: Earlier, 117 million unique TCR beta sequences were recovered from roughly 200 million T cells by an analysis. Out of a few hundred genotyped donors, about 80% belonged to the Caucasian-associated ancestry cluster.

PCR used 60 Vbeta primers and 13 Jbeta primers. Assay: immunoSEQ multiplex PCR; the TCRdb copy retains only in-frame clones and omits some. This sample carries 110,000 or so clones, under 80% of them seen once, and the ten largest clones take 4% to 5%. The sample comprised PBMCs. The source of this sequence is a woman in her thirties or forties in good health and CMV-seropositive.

The CDR3 is CASSVAGETQETQYF. The DNA of the CDR3 is TGCGCCAGCAGCGTAGCGGGGGAAACCCAAGAGACCCAGTACTTC. This chain joins TRBV5-1 and TRBJ2-5; 9 bases match TRBD2. Germline-derived CDR1 and CDR2 are SGHRS and YFSETQ. Trimming cost V 4 bases and J 1 base; bases outside gene matches: 5. This CDR3 is 15 amino acids long.